This T cell receptor beta chain is drawn from a study of regulatory T cells in long-lasting Graves disease. Study summary: Newly diagnosed Graves' patients took antithyroid drugs under 3 months.

Combining iRepertoire HTBI primers with Arm-PCR of CDR3 regions, the authors built TCR beta libraries. TCRdb re-called the multiplex PCR reads with MiXCR, one entry per CDR3 protein. The data hold around 500,000 distinct CDR3 sequences, with about 16% observed a single time. Time point described: newly diagnosed GD, antithyroid drugs for less than 3 months. The TCR library was made from RNA extracted from PBMCs. The CDR3 length is 15 residues. Per the germline V gene, CDR1 is SGHRS and CDR2 is YFSETQ. On this clonotype itself: An end of the junction does not agree with germline; a read error may underlie this.

These same data were also listed under a study on T cells in Graves' hyperthyroidism and ophthalmopathy. From that paper: First-round RT-PCR with HTBI primers amplified the TCR CDR3 region.

The sequenced sample was peripheral blood mononuclear cells (PBMCs), obtained at new diagnosis, from a patient treated with antithyroid drugs. V and J are TRBV5-1 and TRBJ2-3, with D perhaps matching TRBD2 (6 bases). The receptor was derived from a woman aged 35 to 59 with Graves disease. CDR3 coding DNA: TGTGCCACCTCACCTGGCGGGGACAGCACAGATACGCAGTATTTT. Translation gives CATSPGGDSTDTQYF.